The entry below gives a single T cell receptor (beta chain) sequence along with its context. The data stem from a study of T cells in Graves' hyperthyroidism and ophthalmopathy. Amplified TCR beta CDR3 regions came from RNA transcripts. A set of HTBI primers served as the primers for a first-round RT-PCR of the TCR CDR3. Each CDR3 protein gets one entry after TCRdb re-called the multiplex PCR reads with MiXCR. The profile shows around 600,000 distinct CDR3 sequences, 14% of them singletons. Trimming cost V 0 bases and J 4 bases; bases outside gene matches: 3. This CDR3 has 15 residues. Germline loops: CDR1 MGHRA, CDR2 YSYEKL.

The sequenced sample was blood. The TCR sequence derives from a woman under 30 with Graves' ophthalmopathy. V gene TRBV4-1 combines with J gene TRBJ2-1; TRBD1 matches at 7 bases. CDR3 region: CASSQEKGQYNEQFF. The CDR3 DNA reads as TGCGCCAGCAGCCAAGAAAAGGGACAGTACAATGAGCAGTTCTTC.